The next 22 T cell receptor beta chains were all read from a single sample in a study of neurological immune-mediated disorders. Each CDR3 protein is one row after TCRdb ran MiXCR on the 5' RACE reads. The sample gives approximately 100,000 distinct CDR3 sequences, around 3.3% of which show up once; 5% to 7.5% is in the top ten. Sequencing was done on a sample of PBMCs. Source of these receptors: a young woman with multiple sclerosis.

J is TRBJ1-1 and V is TRBV5-1; D remains unclear. The germline CDR1 and CDR2 sequences are SGHRS and YFSETQ. This CDR3 region has 14 residues. The V end was cut by 0 bases, the J end by 4 bases, with 10 bases between. The CDR3 here is CASSLDGWSTEAFF. The DNA for the CDR3 is TGCGCCAGCAGCTTGGATGGGTGGAGCACTGAAGCTTTCTTT.

This clonotype was counted many times. The chain joins TRBV12-3 or TRBV12-4 to TRBJ1-4; D is undetermined. Deletions cut 3 bases from V and 4 bases from J, with 15 bases between. The CDR3 has 16 residues. CDR3: CASSFMIGKGNEKLFF. The DNA of the CDR3 is TGTGCCAGCAGTTTTATGATAGGGAAGGGTAATGAAAAACTGTTTTTT.

In this sample, this clonotype turned up many times. The chain is built from TRBV7-2 and TRBJ2-2; D is perhaps TRBD2 (5 bases). CDR1 and CDR2 (germline): SGHTA, FQGNSA. This CDR3 contains 14 residues. V was trimmed by 1 base and J by 6 bases, leaving 9 bases between them. The CDR3 DNA reads TGTGCCAGCAGCTTAGTAGGCGGGCCCGGGGAGCTGTTTTTT. Encoded protein: CASSLVGGPGELFF. The full variable domain, completed using reference TRBV7-2 and TRBJ2-2, is GAGVSQSPSNKVTEKGKDVELRCDPISGHTALYWYRQSLGQGLEFLIYFQGNSAPDKSGLPSDRFSAERTGGSVSTLTIQRTQQEDSAVYLCASSLVGGPGELFFGEGSRLTVL.

The sample holds many counts of this clonotype. The J gene is TRBJ1-2, the V gene TRBV7-9; no reliable D call. Germline values: CDR1 SEHNR, CDR2 FQNEAQ (reference sequence). This CDR3 region has 14 residues. Trimming took 5 bases from V and 1 from J, leaving 11 bases between them. The CDR3 is CASSARTVNYGYTF. The CDR3 nucleotides are TGTGCCAGCAGCGCCCGGACGGTTAACTATGGCTACACCTTC. Full variable domain (missing parts from reference TRBV7-9 and TRBJ1-2): DTGVSQNPRHKITKRGQNVTFRCDPISEHNRLYWYRQTLGQGPEFLTYFQNEAQLEKSRLLSDRFSAERPKGSFSTLEIQRTEQGDSAMYLCASSARTVNYGYTFGSGTRLTVV.

This clonotype was counted ten times or more. The chain recombines TRBV5-5 with TRBJ2-7; 7 bases line up with TRBD2. The CDR3 is 13 residues long. Germline loops: CDR1 SGHKS, CDR2 YYEKEE (reference sequence). V shed 3 bases and J 6 bases; nucleotides not matched to a gene: 6. The CDR3 DNA reads TGTGCCAGCAGCTGGACACCGGGGGGCGAGCAGTACTTC. Translating it yields CASSWTPGGEQYF. Full variable domain (missing parts from reference TRBV5-5 and TRBJ2-7): DAGVTQSPTHLIKTRGQQVTLRCSPISGHKSVSWYQQVLGQGPQFIFQYYEKEERGRGNFPDRFSARQFPNYSSELNVNALLLGDSALYLCASSWTPGGEQYFGPGTRLTVT.

Many counts were recorded for this clonotype. V and J are TRBV20-1 and TRBJ1-4, with 7 bases matching TRBD1. Germline V lookup: CDR1 DFQATT, CDR2 SNEGSKA (reference sequence). This CDR3 comprises 15 residues. Trimming cost V 2 bases and J 5 bases; bases outside gene matches: 8. The CDR3 bases are TGCAGTGCTAGACCGACAGACAGGGAAAATGAAAAACTGTTTTTT. Protein product: CSARPTDRENEKLFF.

This clonotype has a count of ten or more. The chain joins TRBV20-1 to TRBJ2-1; perhaps D is TRBD1 or TRBD2 (5 bases each). Per germline, CDR1 DFQATT and CDR2 SNEGSKA (reference sequence). With 5 bases removed from V and 0 bases from J, the gap between germline ends came to 29 bases. The CDR3 sequence is 20 residues long. CDR3 residues: CSASPGRQPLRSSSYNEQFF. CDR3 sequence (DNA): TGCAGTGCTTCCCCGGGGCGACAGCCCTTACGATCTAGCTCCTACAATGAGCAGTTCTTC.

This clonotype was detected ten times or more. V gene TRBV6-5 combines with J gene TRBJ2-1; 8 bases fit TRBD1. Germline lookup yields CDR1 MNHEY and CDR2 SVGAGI. The V gene end was trimmed by 6 bases and the J gene end by 7 bases; junction bases not matched to a gene: 20. There are 18 residues in the CDR3. CDR3 bases: TGTGCCAGCAGACCCCAACATCCGGACAGGGTATTTGGGAATGAGCAGTTCTTC. Its protein is CASRPQHPDRVFGNEQFF.

In this sample, this clonotype turned up many times. The chain recombines TRBV6-5 with TRBJ1-2; TRBD1 agrees at 8 bases. Germline CDR1 and CDR2: MNHEY and SVGAGI. This CDR3 is built from 15 residues. V gave up 8 bases and J gave up 3 bases; unmatched junction bases: 11. CDR3 DNA sequence: TGTGCCAGCCGACCATCGAGACAGGGGTACTATGGCTACACCTTC. The encoded protein is CASRPSRQGYYGYTF.

This clonotype was seen repeatedly, ten times or more. The rearrangement links TRBV6-6 to TRBJ1-1, with TRBD1 matching 7 bases. CDR1 is MNHNY, CDR2 SVGAGI, per germline (reference sequence). The CDR3 has 15 residues. The J segment lost 6 bases and the V segment lost 0 bases, leaving 7 bases of the junction unmatched. CDR3 region: CASSYSAGGRSEAFF. The CDR3, as DNA: TGTGCCAGCAGTTACTCCGCAGGGGGTAGGTCTGAAGCTTTCTTT.

This clonotype was seen many times. The rearrangement uses TRBV6-1 and TRBJ1-6, with unresolved D. Trimming removed 10 bases at V and 1 base at J, with 17 bases between. The CDR3 sequence is 16 residues long. Looked up from germline, CDR1 is MNHNS and CDR2 is SASEGT. The DNA of the CDR3 is TGTGCCACATGGACGGTCGTAGGTTCCTATAATTCACCCCTCCACTTT. This gives the protein CATWTVVGSYNSPLHF.

This clonotype was observed many times. The chain links TRBV6-5 to TRBJ1-1, with unresolved D. The CDR3 extends over 12 amino acids. V was trimmed by 8 bases and J by 5 bases, leaving 12 bases between them. Germline lookup yields CDR1 MNHEY and CDR2 SVGAGI. The CDR3, as DNA: TGTGCCAGCGGCCCTCCCAGAACTGAAGCTTTCTTT. This encodes CASGPPRTEAFF.

A remark on this clonotype: The final CDR3 position lacks the conserved phenylalanine or tryptophan, pointing to a likely read error. The chain couples TRBV12-3 or TRBV12-4 to TRBJ1-2; the D gene is possibly TRBD1 (5 bases). The CDR3 has 16 residues. V was pared by 5 bases and J by 7 bases, with 23 bases between. CDR3 DNA: TGTGCCAGCAGTCCACTTGGACACGGAGGTCTATTTGGCTACACCAAC. Its translation: CASSPLGHGGLFGYTN.

This clonotype came up many times. The chain recombines TRBV25-1 with TRBJ2-1; D is unresolved. Germline loops: CDR1 MGHDK, CDR2 SYGVNS. This CDR3 contains 12 residues. V gave up 5 bases and J gave up 7 bases, with 9 bases separating them. The CDR3 DNA is TGTGCCAGCAGTATCCGTTTAAATGAGCAGTTCTTC. It is translated as CASSIRLNEQFF.

This clonotype has at least ten counts. This chain links TRBV29-1 with TRBJ2-7; 11 bases map to TRBD2. V shed 3 bases, J shed 2 bases, and the junction held 3 bases outside the gene matches. This CDR3 region has 14 residues. Looked up from germline, CDR1 is SQVTM and CDR2 is ANQGSEA. The CDR3 sequence: CSVEIAGGPYEQYF. The DNA of the CDR3 is TGCAGCGTTGAGATAGCGGGAGGGCCCTACGAGCAGTACTTC.

This clonotype was seen at least ten times. This sequence joins TRBV5-4 and TRBJ1-4; D remains ambiguous. Germline V gives CDR1 SGHNT, CDR2 YYREEE (reference sequence). This CDR3 comprises 13 residues. V lost 3 bases and J 5 bases, leaving 8 bases between the germline ends. The CDR3 reads CASSSPPNEKLFF. In nucleotides, the CDR3 is TGTGCCAGCAGCTCCCCCCCGAATGAAAAACTGTTTTTT.

This clonotype was detected ten times or more. The chain joins TRBV15 to TRBJ2-2; D unresolved. Germline CDR1 is LNHNV and CDR2 is YYDKDF (reference sequence). The CDR3 length is 12 residues. V was shortened by 0 bases and J by 7 bases, with 3 bases between the two germline ends. Here the CDR3 DNA reads TGTGCCACCAGCAGAGAAATCGGGGAGCTGTTTTTT. As protein: CATSREIGELFF.

This clonotype was recorded many times. The V and J genes are TRBV21-1 and TRBJ1-1; TRBD1, the table's D call, lacks a check against the DNA. TRBV21-1 is a pseudogene. The CDR3 extends over 13 amino acids. CDR3 loop: CARGTAKFTEAFF. The CDR3 coding sequence is TGTGCCAGGGGGACAGCAAAGTTCACTGAAGCTTTCTTT.

There are many counts of this clonotype. The gene calls are TRBV5-5 and TRBJ2-1; 12 bases line up with TRBD2. CDR3 size: 18 residues. The junction had 16 bases not matched to a gene; V was cut back by 4 bases and J by 8 bases. Germline values: CDR1 SGHKS, CDR2 YYEKEE (reference sequence). This CDR3 is CASSVRLAGGPETDEQFF. In nucleotides, the CDR3 is TGTGCCAGCAGCGTCAGGCTAGCGGGAGGGCCGGAGACGGATGAGCAGTTCTTC.

This clonotype has at least ten counts. The chain has TRBV5-1 and TRBJ1-6, with D possibly TRBD1 on 6 matching bases. There are 14 residues in the CDR3. V was trimmed by 0 bases and J by 8 bases, leaving 9 bases between them. Per the germline V gene, CDR1 is SGHRS and CDR2 is YFSETQ. The CDR3 nucleotides are TGCGCCAGCAGCTTGGGGGACACATATTCACCCCTCCACTTT. It is translated as CASSLGDTYSPLHF.

This clonotype was seen many times. The chain uses TRBV6-2 or TRBV6-3 and TRBJ2-7; 8 nucleotides line up with TRBD1. V shed 2 bases, J shed 11 bases, and the junction held 5 bases outside the gene matches. There are 12 residues in the CDR3. CDR1 and CDR2 (germline): MNHEY, SVGEGT. DNA for the CDR3: TGTGCCAGCAGTTACCGAGGACAGGGAGAGTACTTC. Encoded protein: CASSYRGQGEYF.

This clonotype showed up many times. The chain recombines TRBV19 with TRBJ2-2, with 7 bases matching TRBD2. The CDR3 loop spans 18 amino acids. CDR1 is LNHDA and CDR2 is SQIVND in the germline V gene (reference sequence). Trimming at V came to 0 bases and at J to 1 base, leaving 8 bases not matched to a gene. In DNA form, the CDR3 reads TGTGCCAGTAGTATAGACAGTTTCGGCGGGAGGAACACCGGGGAGCTGTTTTTT. Its translation: CASSIDSFGGRNTGELFF.